The entry below gives a single T cell receptor beta chain sequence along with its context. Its specific antigen is unknown. Per-base qualities were not stored, and no clone one base away is much larger. The data stem from a study of blood T cell repertoires in COVID-19 (dated by TCRdb to about 2020). General notes on the study: Samples covering the acute and convalescent phases of COVID-19 were provided by collaborators in the United States, Italy and Spain. The samples were drawn from the first 160 participants of the ongoing ImmuneRACE study and from 1,254 subjects provided by 6 global collaborators. Subjects who had been exposed to COVID-19, were actively infected with it, or had recovered from it provided the deeply sampled blood TCRbeta repertoires that made up the dataset. Where available, HLA class I and class II types were taken from metadata supplied by the sample provider and were not determined by assay-based typing. Nearly every sample came with metadata listing a de-identified subject ID, COVID-19 status, age in years and sex. The repertoires were released in a freely available public database meant as a resource for research on the immune response to SARS-CoV-2. The material from the prospective study consisted of cDNA or gDNA derived from T cells, B-cell-depleted T cells, or PBMCs. Overall study results and their limits: How much clinical and demographic metadata was included differed by source and by participant, and the metadata was provided uncurated.

The collaborating institutions used their own protocols to collect whole blood in K2EDTA tubes. For TCRbeta analysis, collaborator samples were shipped as frozen whole blood, as isolated PBMCs, or as DNA extracted from either sample type. TCRbeta CDR3 regions were amplified from genomic DNA by means of the immunoSEQ Assay, a bias-controlled multiplex PCR. As for the original processing: The number of nucleated cells in each sample was estimated by amplification of reference gene primers within the assay. To quantify the absolute abundance of each unique TCRbeta CDR3 rearrangement, sequence reads were collapsed and filtered. Productive Simpson clonality was computed per sample as the square root of Simpson's diversity index over productive rearrangements. Entries here come from immuneACCESS through TCRdb and include only in-frame sequences with V and J called. Some clones fail to appear in such tables; in the studies checked, an unresolved V gene covers under half of the shortfall, and the cause of the remainder is unknown. That table gives V, J and clone size, and the DNA gave D and trimming. Counted in this sample were some 41,000 clones; around 90% of them appeared once. Jointly, the top ten make up about 9.1% of the sample.

Sequenced: peripheral blood. This sequence was found in a woman of 80 years or more with active COVID-19.

Read as DNA, the sequence is TGTGCCAGCTCACCAAAAGGAGGACCGAACAATTCACCCCTCCACTTT. Its protein product is CASSPKGGPNNSPLHF. The chain uses TRBV18 and TRBJ1-6; the D gene remains uncertain. The junction carries 15 bases between V and J, which are trimmed by 2 bases and 7 bases respectively. CDR1 and CDR2, looked up from the germline V gene, are KGHSH and LQKENI. The CDR3 measures 16 amino acids from cysteine to phenylalanine. Only the CDR3 region is kept as DNA, spanning 48 bases read in frame from base 1.